The sequence of this T cell receptor beta chain was determined in a study of CD8 T cells in ankylosing spondylitis. In its sample, this clonotype was seen many times. TCRdb passed the 5' RACE reads through MiXCR, listing each CDR3 protein once. The repertoire holds 250,000 to 350,000 distinct CDR3 sequences, with 20% as singletons. This CDR3 is 13 amino acids long. The germline V and J ends were trimmed by 4 bases and 7 bases, with 12 bases remaining between them. Germline-derived CDR1 and CDR2 are SGHTS and YDEGEE. This receptor was taken from a male donor with ankylosing spondylitis or in good health (not recorded which). The chain couples TRBV5-8 to TRBJ2-1; unclear D gene. Sequencing input: blood, either unsorted or a sorted T cell fraction (not recorded which). CDR3 DNA: TGTGCCAGCAGCGCGGACCCCACAAATGAGCAGTTCTTC. Protein sequence: CASSADPTNEQFF. Variable domain in full (rest from reference TRBV5-8 and TRBJ2-1): EAGVTQSPTHLIKTRGQQATLRCSPISGHTSVYWYQQALGLGLQFLLWYDEGEERNRGNFPPRFSGRQFPNYSSELNVNALELEDSALYLCASSADPTNEQFFGPGTRLTVL.